The T cell receptor (beta chain) described here comes from a study of blood T cells in healthy people across ages. Regarding the study as a whole: Among T cells, TCR beta diversity per million cells dropped roughly linearly as age rose.

Per the germline V gene, CDR1 is MNHEY and CDR2 is SVGEGT. The junction had 13 bases not matched to a gene; V was cut back by 5 bases and J by 7 bases. This CDR3 has 16 residues. About this clonotype itself: As yet, its antigen is unknown.

Sample-barcoded 5' priming and a J-beta primer mix drove a second PCR of roughly 6 to 12 cycles. From the 5' RACE reads, TCRdb called clonotypes with MiXCR, one entry per CDR3 protein. The table shows under 1 million distinct CDR3 sequences, with around 45% occurring only once. This clonotype originated in a man in his fifties or sixties in good health. The chain combines TRBV6-2 or TRBV6-3 with TRBJ2-1; 8 positions match TRBD1. Sequencing was carried out using blood. CDR3 sequence (DNA): TGTGCCAGCAGTGTAACCGGGGCAGGGGGCCTTAATGAGCAGTTCTTC. It codes for CASSVTGAGGLNEQFF.